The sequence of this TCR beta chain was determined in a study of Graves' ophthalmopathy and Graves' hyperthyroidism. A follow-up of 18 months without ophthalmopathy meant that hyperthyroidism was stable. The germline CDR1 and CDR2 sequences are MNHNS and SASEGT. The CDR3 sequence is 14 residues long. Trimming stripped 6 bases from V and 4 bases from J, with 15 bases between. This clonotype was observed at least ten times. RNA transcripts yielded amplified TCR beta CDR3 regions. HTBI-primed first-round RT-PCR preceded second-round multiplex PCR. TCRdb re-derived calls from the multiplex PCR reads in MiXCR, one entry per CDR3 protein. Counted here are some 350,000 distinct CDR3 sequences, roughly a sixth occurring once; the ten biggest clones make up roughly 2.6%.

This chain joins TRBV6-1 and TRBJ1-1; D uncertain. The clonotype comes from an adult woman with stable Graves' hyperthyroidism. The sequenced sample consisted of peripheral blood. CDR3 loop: CASRPNQASTEAFF. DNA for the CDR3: TGTGCCAGCAGACCTAACCAAGCCTCCACTGAAGCTTTCTTT.